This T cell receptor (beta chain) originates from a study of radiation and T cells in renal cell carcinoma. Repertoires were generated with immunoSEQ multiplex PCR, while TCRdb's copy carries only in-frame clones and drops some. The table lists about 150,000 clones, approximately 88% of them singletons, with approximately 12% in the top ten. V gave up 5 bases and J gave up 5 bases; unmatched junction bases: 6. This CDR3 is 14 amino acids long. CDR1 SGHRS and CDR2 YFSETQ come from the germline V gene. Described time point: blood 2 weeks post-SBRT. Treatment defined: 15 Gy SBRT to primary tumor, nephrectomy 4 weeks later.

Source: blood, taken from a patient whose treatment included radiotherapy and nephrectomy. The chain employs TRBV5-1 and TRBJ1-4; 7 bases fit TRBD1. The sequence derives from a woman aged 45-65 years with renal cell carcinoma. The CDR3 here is CASRSGQKNEKLFF. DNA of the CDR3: TGCGCCAGCAGATCGGGACAGAAGAATGAAAAACTGTTTTTT.